The 13 T cell receptor beta chains listed next were all sequenced from one sample in a study of identical twins. From the 5' RACE reads, TCRdb called clonotypes with MiXCR, one entry per CDR3 protein. The sample lists a few hundred thousand distinct CDR3 sequences; roughly 13% were seen once. The data also belong to a second study, concerning yellow fever vaccine responses in identical twins.

Sequenced input: CD4+ T cells sorted from blood. The receptors shown here come from a woman in her late teens or twenties in good health.

This clonotype was found many times. The genes are TRBV3-1 and TRBJ1-6, with D unclear. CDR1 is LGHDT and CDR2 is YNNKEL in the germline V gene (reference sequence). This CDR3 spans 14 amino acids. The ends were cut back, 1 base at V and 6 bases at J, with 7 bases in the middle. CDR3 nucleotides: TGTGCCAGCAGCCAAGCTAACAGTAATTCACCCCTCCACTTT. It encodes CASSQANSNSPLHF.

This clonotype was seen only a few times. V gene TRBV6-2 or TRBV6-3 combines with J gene TRBJ1-1; D uncertain. Trimming cost V 4 bases and J 2 bases, with 8 bases left between them. CDR1 is MNHEY, CDR2 SVGEGT, per germline. The CDR3 is made up of 13 amino acids. CDR3 DNA: TGTGCCAGCAGTTTTGGGAAAAACACTGAAGCTTTCTTT. Amino acids: CASSFGKNTEAFF.

This clonotype has just a few counts. The V and J genes are TRBV2 and TRBJ1-1; 9 nucleotides line up with TRBD1. The CDR3 is 13 amino acids. CDR1 SNHLY and CDR2 FYNNEI come from the germline V gene. Trimming cost V 6 bases and J 3 bases; bases outside gene matches: 2. The CDR3 DNA reads TGTGCCAGCAGAGACAGGGGGGACACTGAAGCTTTCTTT. This codes for CASRDRGDTEAFF.

This clonotype has only a few counts. J is TRBJ1-6 and V is TRBV6-1; D call uncertain. Germline V gives CDR1 MNHNS, CDR2 SASEGT. The CDR3 loop spans 14 amino acids. Trimming stripped 6 bases from V and 3 bases from J, with 9 bases between. The CDR3 DNA sequence: TGTGCCAGCAGGGGAGAAAACTATAATTCACCCCTCCACTTT. It codes for CASRGENYNSPLHF.

The chain recombines TRBV28 with TRBJ1-5; 7 positions match TRBD1. The V segment lost 5 bases and the J segment 0 bases; nucleotides outside the gene matches: 4. Per the germline V gene, CDR1 is MDHEN and CDR2 is SYDVKM. CDR3 length: 15 residues. The CDR3 bases are TGTGCCAGCAGTCGGGACAGCCGTAGCAATCAGCCCCAGCATTTT. Translating gives CASSRDSRSNQPQHF.

This clonotype appeared a few times. The rearrangement joins TRBV27 to TRBJ2-7, with D uncertain. Per the germline V gene, CDR1 is MNHEY and CDR2 is SMNVEV (reference sequence). The V end lost 6 bases, the J end lost 1 base, and 7 bases lay between the germline ends. This CDR3 comprises 12 residues. This CDR3 is CASSGRSYEQYF. The CDR3 DNA sequence: TGTGCCAGCAGCGGGCGATCCTACGAGCAGTACTTC.

This clonotype has a count of ten or more. This chain uses TRBV5-4 with TRBJ1-5; tentative D call: TRBD1 (6 bases). CDR3 length: 21 amino acids. Germline CDR1 SGHNT, CDR2 YYREEE (reference sequence). Trimming pared 7 bases from V and 1 base from J, leaving 33 bases between. CDR3 DNA: TGTGCCAGCCTTCATTGTATGCGGGGGCGATTGCCGCGATGGAGCAATCAGCCCCAGCATTTT. The encoded protein is CASLHCMRGRLPRWSNQPQHF. Together with reference TRBV5-4 and TRBJ1-5, the CDR3 gives the full variable domain: ETGVTQSPTHLIKTRGQQVTLRCSSQSGHNTVSWYQQALGQGPQFIFQYYREEENGRGNFPPRFSGLQFPNYSSELNVNALELDDSALYLCASLHCMRGRLPRWSNQPQHFGDGTRLSIL.

The rearrangement links TRBV4-2 to TRBJ1-4; the D gene is possibly TRBD1 (5 bases). CDR3 size: 15 residues. V dropped 2 bases and J dropped 0 bases, with 7 bases sitting between them. CDR1 LGHNA and CDR2 YNFKEQ come from the germline V gene. The CDR3, as DNA: TGTGCCAGCAGCCAACCCAGGGCAACTAATGAAAAACTGTTTTTT. This codes for CASSQPRATNEKLFF.

This clonotype was counted between two and nine times. The rearrangement uses TRBV18 and TRBJ2-7, with D maybe TRBD2 (6 bases). V lost 4 bases to trimming and J lost 6 bases, with 16 bases between them. Germline loops: CDR1 KGHSH, CDR2 LQKENI. There are 14 residues in the CDR3. Here the CDR3 DNA reads TGTGCCAGCTCACGGGACTTACCTGATCGCGAGCAGTACTTC. This translates into CASSRDLPDREQYF.

The V call is TRBV3-1, the J call TRBJ2-1; 8 bases align to TRBD1. Unmatched junction bases numbered 7, after V lost 3 bases and J lost 3 bases. There are 16 residues in the CDR3. Germline V gene data show CDR1 as LGHDT and CDR2 as YNNKEL (reference sequence). CDR3 bases: TGTGCCAGCAGCCAGGGGGACAGGCTAGGCTACAATGAGCAGTTCTTC. Protein product: CASSQGDRLGYNEQFF.

V gene TRBV7-2 combines with J gene TRBJ2-7; D is undetermined. The CDR3 covers 12 residues. Germline-derived CDR1 and CDR2 are SGHTA and FQGNSA. Between the trimmed V and J ends, which lost 0 bases and 7 bases, there was a span of 7 bases. The CDR3 region is CASSLAWREQYF. The CDR3 DNA follows: TGTGCCAGCAGCTTAGCCTGGCGGGAGCAGTACTTC.

This clonotype was seen at least ten times. This chain links TRBV25-1 with TRBJ2-7, with D hard to call. V lost 4 bases and J 2 bases, leaving 6 bases between the germline ends. CDR1 MGHDK and CDR2 SYGVNS come from the germline V gene. CDR3 length equals 12 residues. The CDR3 DNA follows: TGTGCCAGCAGTGCCCCGACCTACGAGCAGTACTTC. Translating it yields CASSAPTYEQYF.

The chain links TRBV12-3 or TRBV12-4 to TRBJ2-6; 11 bases align to TRBD1. The trim removed 5 bases at V and 0 bases at J, leaving 3 bases unmatched. CDR3 length: 17 amino acids. The CDR3 protein is CASSTGQGASGANVLTF. The CDR3 DNA sequence: TGTGCCAGCAGTACTGGACAGGGGGCCTCTGGGGCCAACGTCCTGACTTTC.